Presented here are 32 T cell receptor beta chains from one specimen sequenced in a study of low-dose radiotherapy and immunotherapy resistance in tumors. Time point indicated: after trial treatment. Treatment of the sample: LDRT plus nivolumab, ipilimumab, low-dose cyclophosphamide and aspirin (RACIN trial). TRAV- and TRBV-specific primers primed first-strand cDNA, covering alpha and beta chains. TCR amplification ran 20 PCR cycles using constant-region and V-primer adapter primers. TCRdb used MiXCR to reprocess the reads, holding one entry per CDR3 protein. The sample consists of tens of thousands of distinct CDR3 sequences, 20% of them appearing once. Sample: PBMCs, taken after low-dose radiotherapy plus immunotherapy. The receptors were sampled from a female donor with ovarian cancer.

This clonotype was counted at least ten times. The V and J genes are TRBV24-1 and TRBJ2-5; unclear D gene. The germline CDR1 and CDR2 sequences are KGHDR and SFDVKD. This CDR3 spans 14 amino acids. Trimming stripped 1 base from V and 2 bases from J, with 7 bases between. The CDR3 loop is CATSDLYGQETQYF. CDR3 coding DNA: TGTGCCACCAGTGATTTATACGGGCAAGAGACCCAGTACTTC.

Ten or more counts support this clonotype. The CDR3 region is CASSSGTGLSPLHF. CDR3 sequence (DNA): TGCGCCAGCAGCTCCGGGACAGGGCTTTCACCCCTCCACTTT. V is TRBV5-1 and J is TRBJ1-6; 9 nucleotides line up with TRBD1. V lost 3 bases, J lost 9 bases, and 4 bases stayed unmatched. Germline V gene sequence: CDR1 SGHRS, CDR2 YFSETQ. The CDR3 covers 14 residues. Supplemented by reference TRBV5-1 and TRBJ1-6, the full variable domain reads KAGVTQTPRYLIKTRGQQVTLSCSPISGHRSVSWYQQTPGQGLQFLFEYFSETQRNKGNFPGRFSGRQFSNSRSEMNVSTLELGDSALYLCASSSGTGLSPLHFGNGTRLTVT.

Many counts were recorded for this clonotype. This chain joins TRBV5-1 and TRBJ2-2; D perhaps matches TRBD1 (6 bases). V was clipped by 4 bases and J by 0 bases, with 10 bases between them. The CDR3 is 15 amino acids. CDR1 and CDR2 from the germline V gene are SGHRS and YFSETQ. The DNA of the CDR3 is TGCGCCAGCAGCGGACAGCCCGCGAACACCGGGGAGCTGTTTTTT. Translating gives CASSGQPANTGELFF.

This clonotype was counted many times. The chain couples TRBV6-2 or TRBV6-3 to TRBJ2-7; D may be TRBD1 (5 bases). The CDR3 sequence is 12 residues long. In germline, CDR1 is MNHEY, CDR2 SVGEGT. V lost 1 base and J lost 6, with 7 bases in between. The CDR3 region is CASSYWGSEQYF. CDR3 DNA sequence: TGTGCCAGCAGTTACTGGGGCTCCGAGCAGTACTTC.

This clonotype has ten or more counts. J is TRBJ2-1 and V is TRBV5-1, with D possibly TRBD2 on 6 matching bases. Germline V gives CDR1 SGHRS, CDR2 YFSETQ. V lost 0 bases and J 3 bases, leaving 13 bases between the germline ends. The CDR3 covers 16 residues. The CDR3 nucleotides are TGCGCCAGCAGCTTGGTCTCTTCTAGCGTCTACAATGAGCAGTTCTTC. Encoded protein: CASSLVSSSVYNEQFF. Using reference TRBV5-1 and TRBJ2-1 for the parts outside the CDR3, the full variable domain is KAGVTQTPRYLIKTRGQQVTLSCSPISGHRSVSWYQQTPGQGLQFLFEYFSETQRNKGNFPGRFSGRQFSNSRSEMNVSTLELGDSALYLCASSLVSSSVYNEQFFGPGTRLTVL.

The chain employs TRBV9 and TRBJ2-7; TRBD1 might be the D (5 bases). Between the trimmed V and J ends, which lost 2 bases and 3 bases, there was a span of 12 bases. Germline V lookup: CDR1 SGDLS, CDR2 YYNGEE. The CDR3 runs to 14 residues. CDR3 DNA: TGTGCCAGCAGCGTCAGGGTTAGTGGCTACGAGCAGTACTTC. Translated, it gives CASSVRVSGYEQYF.

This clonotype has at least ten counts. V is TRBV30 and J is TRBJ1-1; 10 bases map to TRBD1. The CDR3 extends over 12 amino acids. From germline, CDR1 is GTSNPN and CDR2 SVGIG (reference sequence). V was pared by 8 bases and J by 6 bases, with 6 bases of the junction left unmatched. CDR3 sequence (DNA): TGTGCCGTGGGACAGGGGAATGCTGAAGCTTTCTTT. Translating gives CAVGQGNAEAFF.

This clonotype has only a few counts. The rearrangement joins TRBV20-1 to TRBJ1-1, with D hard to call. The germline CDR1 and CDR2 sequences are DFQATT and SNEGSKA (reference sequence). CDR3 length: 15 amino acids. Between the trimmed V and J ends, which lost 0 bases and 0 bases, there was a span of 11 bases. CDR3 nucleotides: TGCAGTGCTAGAGACCAGGCATTAATGAACACTGAAGCTTTCTTT. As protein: CSARDQALMNTEAFF.

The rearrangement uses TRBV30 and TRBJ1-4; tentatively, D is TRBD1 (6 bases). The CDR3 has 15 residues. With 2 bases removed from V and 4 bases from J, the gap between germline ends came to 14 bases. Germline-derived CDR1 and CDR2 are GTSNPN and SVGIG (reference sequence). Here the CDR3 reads CAWSQPDRVNEKLFF. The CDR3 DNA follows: TGTGCCTGGAGTCAACCGGACAGAGTTAATGAAAAACTGTTTTTT.

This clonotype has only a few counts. This chain's CDR3 is CSALRGRQQETQYF. The CDR3, as DNA: TGCAGTGCTCTCAGGGGGCGGCAACAAGAGACCCAGTACTTC. The J gene is TRBJ2-5, the V gene TRBV20-1, with TRBD1 identical over 8 bases. Per germline, CDR1 DFQATT and CDR2 SNEGSKA (reference sequence). V lost 5 bases and J lost 2; bases outside the gene matches: 7. CDR3 size: 14 residues.

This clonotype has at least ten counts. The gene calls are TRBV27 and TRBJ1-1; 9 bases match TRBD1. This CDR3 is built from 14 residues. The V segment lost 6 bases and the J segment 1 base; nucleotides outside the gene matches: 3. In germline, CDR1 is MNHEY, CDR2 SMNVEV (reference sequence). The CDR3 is CASRLQGANTEAFF. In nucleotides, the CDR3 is TGTGCCAGCAGGCTACAGGGGGCGAACACTGAAGCTTTCTTT.

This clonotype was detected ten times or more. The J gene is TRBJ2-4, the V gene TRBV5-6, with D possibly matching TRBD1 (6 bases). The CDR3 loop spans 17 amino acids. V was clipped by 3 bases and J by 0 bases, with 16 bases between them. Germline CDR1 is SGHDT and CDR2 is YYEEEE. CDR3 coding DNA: TGTGCCAGCAGCTCAGGGGTCGGGAATCTAGCCAAAAACATTCAGTACTTC. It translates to CASSSGVGNLAKNIQYF.

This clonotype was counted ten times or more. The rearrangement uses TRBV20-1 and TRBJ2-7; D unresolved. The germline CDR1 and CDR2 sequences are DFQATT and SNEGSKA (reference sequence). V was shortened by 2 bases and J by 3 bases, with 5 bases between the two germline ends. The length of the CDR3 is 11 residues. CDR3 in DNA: TGCAGTGCTAGATTCGTCTACGAGCAGTACTTC. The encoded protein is CSARFVYEQYF.

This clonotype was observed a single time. CDR3: CASSLTAGGGYEQYF. The CDR3 DNA follows: TGCGCCAGCAGCTTAACCGCGGGGGGAGGCTACGAGCAGTACTTC. The chain links TRBV5-1 to TRBJ2-7; 8 bases are shared with TRBD2. CDR1 is SGHRS and CDR2 is YFSETQ in the germline V gene. The V gene end was trimmed by 2 bases and the J gene end by 3 bases; junction bases not matched to a gene: 7. The CDR3 covers 15 residues.

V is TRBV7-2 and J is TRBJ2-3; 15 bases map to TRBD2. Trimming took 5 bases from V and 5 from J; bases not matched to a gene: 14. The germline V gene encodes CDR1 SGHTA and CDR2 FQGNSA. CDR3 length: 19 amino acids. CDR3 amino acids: CASSPDLPGLAGGQDTQYF. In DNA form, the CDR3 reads TGTGCCAGCAGCCCAGACCTTCCGGGACTAGCGGGGGGACAAGATACGCAGTATTTT.

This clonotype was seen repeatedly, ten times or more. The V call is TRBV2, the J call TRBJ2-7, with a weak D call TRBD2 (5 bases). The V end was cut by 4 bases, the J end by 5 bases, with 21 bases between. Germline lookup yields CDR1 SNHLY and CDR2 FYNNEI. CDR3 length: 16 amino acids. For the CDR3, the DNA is TGTGCCAGCAGTGCCCGGGGTCTAGGAGCTTATGACGAGCAGTACTTC. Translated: CASSARGLGAYDEQYF.

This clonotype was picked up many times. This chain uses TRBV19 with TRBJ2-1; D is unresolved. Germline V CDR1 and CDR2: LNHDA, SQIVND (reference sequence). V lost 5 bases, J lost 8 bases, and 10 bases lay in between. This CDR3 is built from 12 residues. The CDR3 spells CASSSDGDEQFF. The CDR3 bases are TGTGCCAGTAGTTCCGATGGGGATGAGCAGTTCTTC.

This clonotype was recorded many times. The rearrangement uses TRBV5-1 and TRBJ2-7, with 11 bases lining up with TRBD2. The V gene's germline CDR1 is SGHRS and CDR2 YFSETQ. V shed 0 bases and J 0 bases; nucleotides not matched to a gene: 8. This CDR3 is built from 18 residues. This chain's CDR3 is CASSLALAGGPVSYEQYF. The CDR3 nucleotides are TGCGCCAGCAGCTTGGCATTAGCGGGAGGGCCAGTCTCCTACGAGCAGTACTTC.

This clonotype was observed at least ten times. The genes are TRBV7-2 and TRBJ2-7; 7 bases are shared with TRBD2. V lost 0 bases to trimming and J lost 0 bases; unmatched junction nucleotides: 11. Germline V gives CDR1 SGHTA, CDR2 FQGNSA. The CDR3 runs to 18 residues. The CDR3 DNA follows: TGTGCCAGCAGCTTAGCTTCCAGCGGGAAAACAGCCTCCTACGAGCAGTACTTC. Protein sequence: CASSLASSGKTASYEQYF.

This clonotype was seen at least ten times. In nucleotides, the CDR3 is TGTGCCAGCAGCTTAGCTCCACGCGGGGGCACAGATACGCAGTATTTT. This translates into CASSLAPRGGTDTQYF. This rearrangement joins TRBV7-2 to TRBJ2-3; possible D gene TRBD2, 6 bases. V was clipped by 0 bases and J by 1 base, with 11 bases between them. CDR3 size: 16 residues. CDR1 SGHTA and CDR2 FQGNSA come from the germline V gene.

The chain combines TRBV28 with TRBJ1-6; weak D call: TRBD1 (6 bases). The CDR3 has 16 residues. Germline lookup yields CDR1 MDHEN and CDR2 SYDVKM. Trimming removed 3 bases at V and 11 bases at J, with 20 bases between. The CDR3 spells CASSFRGQGPYAPLHF. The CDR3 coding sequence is TGTGCCAGCAGTTTTCGGGGGCAGGGTCCTTACGCACCCCTCCACTTT.

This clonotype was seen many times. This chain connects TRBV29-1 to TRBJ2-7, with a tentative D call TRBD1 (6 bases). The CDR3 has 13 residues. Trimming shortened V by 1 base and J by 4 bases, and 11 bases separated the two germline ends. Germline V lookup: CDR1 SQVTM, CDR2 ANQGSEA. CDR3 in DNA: TGCAGCGTTGAAGGTGGACAGACGTACGAGCAGTACTTC. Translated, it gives CSVEGGQTYEQYF.

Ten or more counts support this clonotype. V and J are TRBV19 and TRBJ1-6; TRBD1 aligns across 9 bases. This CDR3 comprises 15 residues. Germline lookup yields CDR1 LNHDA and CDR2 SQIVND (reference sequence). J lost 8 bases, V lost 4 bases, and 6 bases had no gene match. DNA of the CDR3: TGTGCCAGTAGTACCCTGGGACAGGGCGATTCACCCCTCCACTTT. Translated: CASSTLGQGDSPLHF.

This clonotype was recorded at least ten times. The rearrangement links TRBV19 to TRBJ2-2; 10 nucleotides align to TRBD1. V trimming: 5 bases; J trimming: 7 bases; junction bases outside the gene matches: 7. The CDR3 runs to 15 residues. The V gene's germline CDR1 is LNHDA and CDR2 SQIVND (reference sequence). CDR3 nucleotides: TGTGCCAGTAGTTCGACAGGGGGCCGGGTCGGGGAGCTGTTTTTT. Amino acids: CASSSTGGRVGELFF.

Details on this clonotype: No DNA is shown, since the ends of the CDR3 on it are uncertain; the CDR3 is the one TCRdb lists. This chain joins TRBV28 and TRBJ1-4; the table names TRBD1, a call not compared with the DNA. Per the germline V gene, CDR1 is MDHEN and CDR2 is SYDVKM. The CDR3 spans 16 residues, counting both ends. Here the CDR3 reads CASTGPGFSNEKNCFF.

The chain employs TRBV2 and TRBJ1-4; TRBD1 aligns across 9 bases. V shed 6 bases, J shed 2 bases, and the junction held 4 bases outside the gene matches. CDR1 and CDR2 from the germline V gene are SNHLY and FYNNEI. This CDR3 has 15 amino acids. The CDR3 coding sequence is TGTGCCAGCAGCGCAACAGGGGGCACTAATGAAAAACTGTTTTTT. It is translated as CASSATGGTNEKLFF.

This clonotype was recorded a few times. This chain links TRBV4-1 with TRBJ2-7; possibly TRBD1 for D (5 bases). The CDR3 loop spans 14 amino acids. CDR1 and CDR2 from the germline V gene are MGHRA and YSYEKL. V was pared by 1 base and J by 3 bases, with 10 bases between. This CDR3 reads CASSQGPRGYEQYF. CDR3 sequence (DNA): TGCGCCAGCAGCCAAGGACCAAGGGGCTACGAGCAGTACTTC.

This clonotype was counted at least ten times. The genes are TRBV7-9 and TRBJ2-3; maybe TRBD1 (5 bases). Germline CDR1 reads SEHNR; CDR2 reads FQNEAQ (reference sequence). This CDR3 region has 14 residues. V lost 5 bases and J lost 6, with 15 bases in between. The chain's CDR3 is CASSGRGFGDTQYF. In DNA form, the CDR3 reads TGTGCCAGCAGCGGAAGGGGCTTTGGGGATACGCAGTATTTT.

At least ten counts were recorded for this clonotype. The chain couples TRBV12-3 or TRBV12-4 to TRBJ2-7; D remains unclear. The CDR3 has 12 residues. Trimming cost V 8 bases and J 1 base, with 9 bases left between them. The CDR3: CASRFASYEQYF. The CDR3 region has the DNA TGTGCCAGCCGGTTCGCGTCCTACGAGCAGTACTTC.

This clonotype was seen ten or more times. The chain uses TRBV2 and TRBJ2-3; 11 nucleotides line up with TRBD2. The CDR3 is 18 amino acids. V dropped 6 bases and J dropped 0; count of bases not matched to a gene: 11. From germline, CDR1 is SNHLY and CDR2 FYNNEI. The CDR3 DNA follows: TGTGCCAGCAGCAAATTTGGGCTAGCGGGGGGAAGCACAGATACGCAGTATTTT. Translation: CASSKFGLAGGSTDTQYF.

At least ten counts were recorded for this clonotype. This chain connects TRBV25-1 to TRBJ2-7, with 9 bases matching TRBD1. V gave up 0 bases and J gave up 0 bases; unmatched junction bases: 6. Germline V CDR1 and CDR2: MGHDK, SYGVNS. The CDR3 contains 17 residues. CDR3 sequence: CASSEYRGTGSSYEQYF. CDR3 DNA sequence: TGTGCCAGCAGTGAATACAGGGGGACAGGGAGCTCCTACGAGCAGTACTTC.

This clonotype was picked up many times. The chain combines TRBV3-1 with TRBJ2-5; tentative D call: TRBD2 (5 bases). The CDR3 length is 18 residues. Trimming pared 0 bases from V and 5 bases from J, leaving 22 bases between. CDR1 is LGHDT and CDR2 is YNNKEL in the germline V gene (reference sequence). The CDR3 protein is CASSQDPALVGGRETQYF. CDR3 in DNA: TGTGCCAGCAGCCAAGATCCGGCATTAGTGGGCGGGCGGGAGACCCAGTACTTC.